One sample yielded the 28 T cell receptor beta chains listed below, sequenced in a study of CD8+CD57+ T cells in acquired aplastic anemia. CDR3 and TCR beta VDJ profiling relied on a genomic DNA template. TCRdb analysed the reads with MiXCR anew, one entry per CDR3 protein. This table has under 250,000 distinct CDR3 sequences, 34% appearing once. The sequencing input was sorted CD4+, CD8+, or CD8+CD57+ T cells (not recorded which) from PBMCs. The source of these receptors is a human donor in good health, serving as a control.

This clonotype was detected ten times or more. V and J are TRBV2 and TRBJ1-5, with D possibly being TRBD1 (6 bases). CDR1 and CDR2 from the germline V gene are SNHLY and FYNNEI. V was trimmed by 5 bases and J by 5 bases, leaving 13 bases between them. CDR3 length: 14 residues. CDR3 loop: CASSPVTGHQPQHF. The DNA for the CDR3 is TGTGCCAGCAGTCCCGTTACAGGGCATCAGCCCCAGCATTTT.

This clonotype came up many times. The chain joins TRBV2 to TRBJ2-2; D uncertain. CDR1 SNHLY and CDR2 FYNNEI come from the germline V gene. The CDR3 length is 14 residues. V lost 2 bases and J 0 bases, leaving 4 bases between the germline ends. The CDR3 sequence is CASSEQPNTGELFF. The DNA for the CDR3 is TGTGCCAGCAGTGAACAACCGAACACCGGGGAGCTGTTTTTT.

The chain couples TRBV6-5 to TRBJ2-7; 9 bases fit TRBD2. V was clipped by 4 bases and J by 2 bases; unmatched bases: 12. This CDR3 region has 17 residues. Germline V gene lookup returns CDR1 MNHEY and CDR2 SVGAGI. The CDR3 coding sequence is TGTGCCAGCAGTTCCCGGTTAGCGGGGGAAAAAACCTACGAGCAGTACGTC. It specifies CASSSRLAGEKTYEQYV.

This sequence joins TRBV6-5 and TRBJ2-3, with no clear D. The CDR3 is 15 residues long. Trimming pared 5 bases from V and 1 base from J, leaving 13 bases between. The germline V gene has CDR1 MNHEY and CDR2 SVGAGI. The CDR3, as DNA: TGTGCCAGCAGTCACCGGGCCGTGGGCACAGATACGCAGTATTTT. Its protein product is CASSHRAVGTDTQYF.

This clonotype was picked up many times. The chain is built from TRBV6-1 and TRBJ2-3, with a tentative D call TRBD1 (5 bases). CDR1 is MNHNS, CDR2 SASEGT, per germline. This CDR3 region has 14 residues. V was pared by 7 bases and J by 5 bases, with 16 bases between. The CDR3 DNA reads as TGTGCCAGCAAGGACGGACACGGCGTAGATACGCAGTATTTT. Its translation: CASKDGHGVDTQYF.

This clonotype was picked up many times. V is TRBV19 and J is TRBJ2-7; D is perhaps TRBD2 (5 bases). Germline CDR1 LNHDA, CDR2 SQIVND (reference sequence). V gave up 6 bases and J gave up 3 bases, with 15 bases separating them. This CDR3 has 14 residues. CDR3 sequence: CASRPSTTDYEQYF. CDR3 coding DNA: TGTGCCAGTAGACCTTCGACTACCGACTACGAGCAGTACTTC.

This clonotype was observed a handful of times. CDR3 sequence reads: CASSLPGTGGNTIYF. The CDR3 nucleotides are TGTGCCAGCAGCCTCCCAGGGACAGGGGGAAACACCATATATTTT. V gene TRBV3-1 combines with J gene TRBJ1-3, with TRBD1 identical over 9 bases. Per the germline V gene, CDR1 is LGHDT and CDR2 is YNNKEL (reference sequence). This CDR3 comprises 15 residues. J was trimmed by 4 bases and V by 4 bases; bases with no gene match: 5.

The genes are TRBV15 and TRBJ1-1; unclear D gene. This CDR3 is 15 amino acids long. V was cut by 3 bases and J by 1 base, with 12 bases left in between. Germline V gives CDR1 LNHNV, CDR2 YYDKDF (reference sequence). The CDR3 loop is CATSRALGANTEAFF. CDR3 nucleotide sequence: TGTGCCACCAGCAGGGCACTTGGAGCGAACACTGAAGCTTTCTTT.

This clonotype was seen a single time. One base away lies a much larger clone, so this may be a sequencing read error. The chain employs TRBV4-1 and TRBJ1-2; 7 bases agree with TRBD1. Germline-derived CDR1 and CDR2 are MGHRA and YSYEKL. This CDR3 contains 15 residues. In DNA, the CDR3 is TGCGCCAGCAGCCAAAGGGGGCCGACTAACTATGGCTACGCCTTC. Translating it yields CASSQRGPTNYGYAF.

This clonotype showed up many times. The chain is built from TRBV20-1 and TRBJ1-5; 7 nucleotides line up with TRBD1. CDR3 length: 14 amino acids. CDR1 is DFQATT, CDR2 SNEGSKA, per germline (reference sequence). V lost 6 bases, J lost 0 bases, and 5 bases stayed unmatched. The chain's CDR3 is CSAWTGYSNQPQHF. In DNA, the CDR3 is TGCAGTGCCTGGACAGGATATAGCAATCAGCCCCAGCATTTT.

This clonotype occurred a few times. Just one base apart from a much larger clone, this may be a read error. The chain links TRBV19 to TRBJ1-5; 9 bases match TRBD1. The CDR3 consists of 14 residues. Germline V CDR1 and CDR2: LNHDA, SQIVND (reference sequence). Trimming cost V 5 bases and J 11 bases; bases outside gene matches: 10. The CDR3 protein is CASSGTGSRGAQHF. The CDR3 DNA sequence: TGTGCCAGTAGTGGGACAGGGAGCAGAGGAGCCCAGCATTTT.

The chain joins TRBV10-3 to TRBJ2-7; tentatively, D is TRBD1 (5 bases). The CDR3 has 13 amino acids. The V end was cut by 5 bases, the J end by 3 bases, with 11 bases between. The V gene's germline CDR1 is ENHRY and CDR2 SYGVKD. CDR3 coding DNA: TGTGCCATCAGTTTAGGGGAAAGCTACGAGCAGTACTTC. This gives the protein CAISLGESYEQYF.

This clonotype was recorded many times. This chain links TRBV20-1 with TRBJ1-2; 9 nucleotides agree with TRBD1. The CDR3 length is 16 residues. The J segment lost 8 bases and the V segment lost 3 bases, leaving 16 bases of the junction unmatched. Germline V lookup: CDR1 DFQATT, CDR2 SNEGSKA (reference sequence). The DNA for the CDR3 is TGCAGTGCTAGTCTCCGGGACAGGGAGACCAGCGGCGGCTACACCTTC. Its protein is CSASLRDRETSGGYTF.

At least ten counts were recorded for this clonotype. The rearrangement uses TRBV10-1 and TRBJ2-1, with D perhaps given as TRBD1 or TRBD2 (6 bases each). The V gene lost 0 bases and the J gene lost 6 bases, with 12 bases spanning the gap. The CDR3 has 15 amino acids. Germline V gene sequence: CDR1 WNHNN, CDR2 SYGVQD (reference sequence). CDR3 coding DNA: TGCGCCAGCAGTGAGTCGCATTGGGGGGCCAATGAGCAGTTCTTC. Amino acids: CASSESHWGANEQFF.

About this clonotype: Since a much larger clone is just one base distant, this may be a read error. The rearrangement links TRBV11-2 to TRBJ1-6; D uncertain. Germline V gives CDR1 SGHAT, CDR2 FQNNGV. The CDR3 runs 14 residues. V was clipped by 1 base and J by 3 bases, with 4 bases between them. In DNA, the CDR3 is TGTGCCAGCAGCTTAGGTTTCTATAATTCACCCCTCCACTTT. It encodes CASSLGFYNSPLHF.

This clonotype turned up a few times. This chain links TRBV5-4 with TRBJ2-3; D perhaps matches TRBD1 (6 bases). Germline V gene lookup returns CDR1 SGHNT and CDR2 YYREEE (reference sequence). This CDR3 region has 15 residues. Between the trimmed V and J ends, which lost 7 bases and 2 bases, there was a span of 17 bases. DNA for the CDR3: TGTGCCAGCGCTACCGTCCAGGGGAACACAGATACGCAGTATTTT. Translated, it gives CASATVQGNTDTQYF. The full variable domain, its missing parts supplied by reference TRBV5-4 and TRBJ2-3, is ETGVTQSPTHLIKTRGQQVTLRCSSQSGHNTVSWYQQALGQGPQFIFQYYREEENGRGNFPPRFSGLQFPNYSSELNVNALELDDSALYLCASATVQGNTDTQYFGPGTRLTVL.

This clonotype was recorded at least ten times. V and J are TRBV5-1 and TRBJ1-2, with 9 bases identical to TRBD1. The CDR3 covers 15 residues. Trimming cost V 3 bases and J 6 bases; bases outside gene matches: 9. Germline-derived CDR1 and CDR2 are SGHRS and YFSETQ. The CDR3 DNA reads TGCGCCAGCAGCTCCAGAGGGACAGGGCTCCATGGCTACACCTTC. Encoded protein: CASSSRGTGLHGYTF.

Details on this clonotype: A read error may explain this, as a much larger clone is one base away. V is TRBV19 and J is TRBJ1-5; 7 nucleotides align to TRBD1. Per the germline V gene, CDR1 is LNHDA and CDR2 is SQIVND (reference sequence). CDR3 length equals 13 residues. V was clipped by 6 bases and J by 5 bases; unmatched bases: 4. In nucleotides, the CDR3 is TGTGCCAGTAGGACAGGGTCTTATCAGCCCCAGCATTTT. Its translation: CASRTGSYQPQHF.

The chain combines TRBV15 with TRBJ2-7, with 9 bases identical to TRBD1. Per the germline V gene, CDR1 is LNHNV and CDR2 is YYDKDF (reference sequence). CDR3 length equals 16 residues. Losses at the gene ends were 5 bases for V and 3 bases for J; bases not matched to a gene: 11. In nucleotides, the CDR3 is TGTGCCACCAGCGGCCGGACAGGGGCGGGGTACTACGAGCAGTACTTC. Translating gives CATSGRTGAGYYEQYF. The full variable domain, completed using reference TRBV15 and TRBJ2-7, is DAMVIQNPRYQVTQFGKPVTLSCSQTLNHNVMYWYQQKSSQAPKLLFHYYDKDFNNEADTPDNFQSRRPNTSFCFLDIRSPGLGDTAMYLCATSGRTGAGYYEQYFGPGTRLTVT.

The V and J genes are TRBV5-1 and TRBJ1-3; D is uncertain. V was cut by 5 bases and J by 3 bases, with 15 bases left in between. The germline gives CDR1 SGHRS, CDR2 YFSETQ. This CDR3 comprises 15 residues. The CDR3 DNA reads as TGCGCCAGCAGACCGACCGAGAGAATTGGAAACACCATATATTTT. Its protein product is CASRPTERIGNTIYF.

This clonotype was observed a handful of times. The DNA for the CDR3 is TGTGCCAGCAGCCAAGAGGGGGATGGCTACACCTTC. Residues: CASSQEGDGYTF. The chain combines TRBV3-1 with TRBJ1-2, with D perhaps matching TRBD1 (5 bases). Germline CDR1 and CDR2: LGHDT and YNNKEL (reference sequence). The CDR3 is made up of 12 amino acids. The ends were cut back, 0 bases at V and 6 bases at J, with 5 bases in the middle. Drawing the rest from reference TRBV3-1 and TRBJ1-2, the complete variable domain is DTAVSQTPKYLVTQMGNDKSIKCEQNLGHDTMYWYKQDSKKFLKIMFSYNNKELIINETVPNRFSPKSPDKAHLNLHINSLELGDSAVYFCASSQEGDGYTFGSGTRLTVV.

V gene TRBV20-1 combines with J gene TRBJ1-1; no clear D gene. The CDR3 has 14 amino acids. V lost 2 bases and J lost 0, with 10 bases in between. Germline loops: CDR1 DFQATT, CDR2 SNEGSKA (reference sequence). CDR3 region: CSARLPTVNTEAFF. The DNA of the CDR3 is TGCAGTGCTAGACTACCGACGGTGAACACTGAAGCTTTCTTT.

This clonotype was detected many times. The J gene is TRBJ2-7, the V gene TRBV2, with a possible D match to TRBD2 (5 bases). The CDR3 contains 14 residues. V dropped 6 bases and J dropped 3 bases, with 15 bases sitting between them. Germline-derived CDR1 and CDR2 are SNHLY and FYNNEI. CDR3 bases: TGTGCCAGCAGGTCGCTAGCCCAGTACTACGAGCAGTACTTC. It codes for CASRSLAQYYEQYF.

This clonotype showed up many times. The CDR3, as DNA: TGCAGCGTTGTTGGAGGTCTAGCGGGAAATTACAATGAGCAGTTCTTC. Protein product: CSVVGGLAGNYNEQFF. This chain connects TRBV29-1 to TRBJ2-1; 9 nucleotides agree with TRBD2. The CDR3 spans 16 residues. J gave up 4 bases and V 4 bases, and 11 bases lay outside the gene matches. Germline CDR1 reads SQVTM; CDR2 reads ANQGSEA.

The sample holds many counts of this clonotype. For the CDR3, the DNA is TGTGCCAGCAGTGAGGCTCCCTATGGCTACACCTTC. It is translated as CASSEAPYGYTF. The chain is built from TRBV2 and TRBJ1-2; D unresolved. The germline V gene has CDR1 SNHLY and CDR2 FYNNEI. CDR3 length: 12 residues. V was clipped by 3 bases and J by 4 bases, with 6 bases between them.

The gene calls are TRBV2 and TRBJ1-3, with D unresolved. CDR1 is SNHLY, CDR2 FYNNEI, per germline. This CDR3 is built from 14 residues. Trimming removed 5 bases from V and 0 bases from J, with 8 bases in between. Here the CDR3 reads CASSPSFSGNTIYF. CDR3 nucleotides: TGTGCCAGCAGTCCCTCCTTCTCTGGAAACACCATATATTTT.

The table lists this clonotype with a few counts. CDR3 amino acids: CSVGGTGGANYGYTF. The CDR3 bases are TGCAGCGTTGGGGGGACAGGGGGAGCTAACTATGGCTACACCTTC. This chain links TRBV29-1 with TRBJ1-2, with TRBD1 matching over 11 bases. Germline CDR1 and CDR2: SQVTM and ANQGSEA. This CDR3 has 15 residues. Unmatched junction bases numbered 4, after V lost 4 bases and J lost 0 bases.

A word on this clonotype: A clone one base away is much larger, so this may be a read error. This chain uses TRBV11-2 with TRBJ2-1; a weak D match, TRBD1 (6 bases). Germline CDR1 is SGHAT and CDR2 is FQNNGV. This CDR3 has 14 amino acids. Here the CDR3 reads CATSPWTDYNEQFF. For the CDR3, the DNA is TGTGCCACCAGCCCTTGGACAGACTACAATGAGCAGTTCTTC.